These 21 T cell receptor beta chains share one sample of origin, sequenced in a study of sequential checkpoint blockade in melanoma (dated by TCRdb to about 2019). The treatment or condition label corresponds to: randomized to nivolumab then ipilimumab (arm A) or the reverse (arm B). Preparation of the library involved the immunoSEQ multiplex PCR assay. Not all clones reach the TCRdb copy of this immuneACCESS table, which keeps in-frame sequences only. Checked studies attribute under half of the gap to unresolved V genes and leave the rest unexplained. The sample profile shows thousands of clones; over 15% of them were found once. The top ten hold around 25% of the sample. The specimen was tumor tissue (inferred from file names), collected from a patient given nivolumab and ipilimumab in sequence. These receptors came from a human donor with melanoma.

The chain couples TRBV28 to TRBJ2-1, with 7 bases that match TRBD1. The CDR3 totals 12 residues. Germline V gene data show CDR1 as MDHEN and CDR2 as SYDVKM. With V trimmed by 5 bases and J by 11 bases, 6 bases remained unmatched. The CDR3 loop is CASSPTDRQQFF. CDR3 sequence (DNA): TGTGCCAGCAGTCCCACGGACAGGCAGCAGTTCTTC.

This clone was seen at least ten times. The chain links TRBV11-3 to TRBJ2-5; TRBD1 aligns across 9 bases. CDR1 and CDR2 (germline): SGHNT, YENEEA. The CDR3 totals 14 residues. V was pared by 3 bases and J by 4 bases, with 3 bases of the junction left unmatched. CDR3 sequence (DNA): TGTGCCAGCAGCTTGCGACAGGGGGGAGAGACCCAGTACTTC. It translates to CASSLRQGGETQYF.

The table lists this clone with a few counts. The chain uses TRBV6-8 and TRBJ2-1; 7 nucleotides align to TRBD2. Trimming removed 2 bases from V and 6 bases from J; junction bases left unmatched: 1. The CDR3 is made up of 13 amino acids. Germline CDR1 is MNHGY and CDR2 is SAAAGT. CDR3 nucleotide sequence: TGTGCCAGCAGTTACGGACTAGGCAATGAGCAGTTCTTC. Amino acids: CASSYGLGNEQFF.

This clone was counted once. The chain uses TRBV19 and TRBJ2-4, with unresolved D. This CDR3 region has 16 residues. Germline CDR1 is LNHDA and CDR2 is SQIVND (reference sequence). The ends were cut back, 3 bases at V and 1 base at J, with 13 bases in the middle. The CDR3 nucleotides are TGTGCCAGTAGTATCTTCCCGACGGTGGCCAAAAACATTCAGTACTTC. It yields the protein CASSIFPTVAKNIQYF. Supplemented by reference TRBV19 and TRBJ2-4, the full variable domain reads DGGITQSPKYLFRKEGQNVTLSCEQNLNHDAMYWYRQDPGQGLRLIYYSQIVNDFQKGDIAEGYSVSREKKESFPLTVTSAQKNPTAFYLCASSIFPTVAKNIQYFGAGTRLSVL.

The chain carries TRBV5-1 and TRBJ2-2; no clear D gene. Trimming removed 0 bases at V and 6 bases at J, with 9 bases between. This CDR3 has 14 amino acids. CDR1 and CDR2 from the germline V gene are SGHRS and YFSETQ. The CDR3 loop is CASSLESAAGELFF. In nucleotides, the CDR3 is TGCGCCAGCAGCTTGGAGTCAGCTGCCGGGGAGCTGTTTTTT.

The chain joins TRBV28 to TRBJ2-6; possible D gene TRBD1, 6 bases. V was clipped by 6 bases and J by 4 bases, with 13 bases between them. Germline CDR1 reads MDHEN; CDR2 reads SYDVKM. This CDR3 comprises 15 residues. DNA of the CDR3: TGTGCCAGCAGGGCACAGGGTGCGGGGGCCAACGTCCTGACTTTC. It yields the protein CASRAQGAGANVLTF. Full variable domain (missing parts from reference TRBV28 and TRBJ2-6): DVKVTQSSRYLVKRTGEKVFLECVQDMDHENMFWYRQDPGLGLRLIYFSYDVKMKEKGDIPEGYSVSREKKERFSLILESASTNQTSMYLCASRAQGAGANVLTFGAGSRLTVL.

This chain uses TRBV11-3 with TRBJ1-4; TRBD1 agrees at 9 bases. CDR1 is SGHNT, CDR2 YENEEA, per germline. This CDR3 is 17 amino acids long. V trimming: 4 bases; J trimming: 5 bases; junction bases outside the gene matches: 11. The CDR3 sequence is CASSSPGRGQGNEKLFF. The CDR3 coding sequence is TGTGCCAGCAGCTCCCCTGGCCGGGGACAGGGAAATGAAAAACTGTTTTTT.

This chain joins TRBV6-8 and TRBJ2-7; D is uncertain. There are 12 residues in the CDR3. The V gene lost 5 bases and the J gene lost 3 bases, with 8 bases spanning the gap. Germline CDR1 and CDR2: MNHGY and SAAAGT. Here the CDR3 DNA reads TGTGCCAGCAGTGCCGAACACTACGAGCAGTACTTC. It is translated as CASSAEHYEQYF.

This clone was observed a handful of times. This chain connects TRBV4-1 to TRBJ2-3; 14 positions agree with TRBD2. V gave up 0 bases and J gave up 4 bases; unmatched junction bases: 3. The length of the CDR3 is 17 residues. CDR1 is MGHRA, CDR2 YSYEKL, per germline. The CDR3 is CASSQDTGLAGADTQYF. Here the CDR3 DNA reads TGCGCCAGCAGCCAAGATACGGGACTAGCGGGGGCAGATACGCAGTATTTT.

This clone qualifies as medium-sized. The chain joins TRBV28 to TRBJ1-6; D remains unclear. The CDR3 runs to 13 residues. Germline CDR1 is MDHEN and CDR2 is SYDVKM. In nucleotides, the CDR3 is TGTGCGACGAACCGGAGGAGCTATTCACCCCTCCACTTT. Its protein product is CATNRRSYSPLHF.

This clone was seen ten or more times. The V gene is TRBV4-1, the J gene TRBJ1-1; D is unclear. CDR3 length: 15 amino acids. Germline V gives CDR1 MGHRA, CDR2 YSYEKL. Trimming shortened V by 1 base and J by 4 bases, and 13 bases separated the two germline ends. In DNA, the CDR3 is TGCGCCAGCAGCCAAGGCCCCCTGACGAGCACTGAAGCTTTCTTT. It translates to CASSQGPLTSTEAFF.

In its sample, this clone was seen a few times. The chain has TRBV2 and TRBJ1-2, with D tentatively TRBD1 (5 bases). This CDR3 has 15 residues. Trimming removed 6 bases at V and 5 bases at J, with 19 bases between. Germline V lookup: CDR1 SNHLY, CDR2 FYNNEI. This CDR3 reads CASRLSIDRVYGYTF. The CDR3 DNA follows: TGTGCCAGCAGGCTTTCGATTGACAGAGTTTATGGCTACACCTTC.

This clone was seen only a few times. The chain combines TRBV6-8 with TRBJ2-2; D gene uncertain. Trimming pared 5 bases from V and 2 bases from J, leaving 6 bases between. This CDR3 is built from 13 residues. CDR1 is MNHGY, CDR2 SAAAGT, per germline. The CDR3 is CASSADNTGELFF. The CDR3, as DNA: TGTGCCAGCAGTGCTGACAACACCGGGGAGCTGTTTTTT.

This clone was seen a few times. This chain connects TRBV28 to TRBJ2-7; the D gene is possibly TRBD2 (6 bases). The CDR3 spans 13 residues. Germline CDR1 reads MDHEN; CDR2 reads SYDVKM. Trimming shortened V by 5 bases and J by 4 bases, and 12 bases separated the two germline ends. CDR3 sequence (DNA): TGTGCCAGCAGTCCCCCCGGGGGATACGAGCAGTACTTC. As protein: CASSPPGGYEQYF.

The chain is built from TRBV15 and TRBJ2-2; D is possibly TRBD1 (5 bases). The CDR3 extends over 15 amino acids. Trimming left V 5 bases short and J 1 base short, with 11 bases between. CDR1 and CDR2 (germline): LNHNV, YYDKDF (reference sequence). The CDR3 nucleotides read TGTGCCACCAGCCGCCGCGGACAGAACACCGGGGAGCTGTTTTTT. Translated, it gives CATSRRGQNTGELFF.

This clone has a handful of counts. The CDR3 region has the DNA TGTGCCAGTGCGGGACAGATGGCGGTCGAGCAGTACTTC. This encodes CASAGQMAVEQYF. The J gene is TRBJ2-7, the V gene TRBV6-8; possibly TRBD1 for D (7 bases). V lost 9 bases and J lost 6, with 18 bases in between. This CDR3 has 13 amino acids. CDR1 and CDR2 from the germline V gene are MNHGY and SAAAGT.

Many counts were recorded for this clone. The genes are TRBV11-3 and TRBJ1-2; TRBD1 is a possible D gene (5 bases). This CDR3 is built from 15 residues. Between the trimmed V and J ends, which lost 3 bases and 4 bases, there was a span of 15 bases. The germline V gene has CDR1 SGHNT and CDR2 YENEEA. The DNA for the CDR3 is TGTGCCAGCAGCTTGGCCAGGGAGGCGGGCTATGGCTACACCTTC. Translating gives CASSLAREAGYGYTF.

This clone counts as large. The chain uses TRBV28 and TRBJ2-7; perhaps TRBD2 as D (5 bases). The V end was cut by 4 bases, the J end by 1 base, with 14 bases between. The length of the CDR3 is 15 residues. The V gene's germline CDR1 is MDHEN and CDR2 SYDVKM. Here the CDR3 DNA reads TGTGCCAGCAGTTGGGGAGAGAGTACATCCTACGAGCAGTACTTC. Encoded protein: CASSWGESTSYEQYF.

This clone was recorded once. V is TRBV19 and J is TRBJ2-5; D is perhaps TRBD2 (5 bases). The CDR3 contains 13 residues. Trimming removed 5 bases from V and 5 bases from J, with 12 bases in between. The germline gives CDR1 LNHDA, CDR2 SQIVND (reference sequence). CDR3 amino acids: CASSGSGGETQYF. In DNA form, the CDR3 reads TGTGCCAGTAGTGGGTCGGGCGGGGAGACCCAGTACTTC.

The chain joins TRBV5-1 to TRBJ1-1; possible D gene TRBD1, 5 bases. The CDR3 spans 16 residues. Germline lookup yields CDR1 SGHRS and CDR2 YFSETQ. The V gene lost 0 bases and the J gene lost 4 bases, with 16 bases spanning the gap. The CDR3 coding sequence is TGCGCCAGCAGCTTGGGCAGACAGAGCAGGAGCACTGAAGCTTTCTTT. Amino acids: CASSLGRQSRSTEAFF.

Here the CDR3 reads CASSPGTDYGYTF. The CDR3 DNA follows: TGTGCCAGCTCACCGGGGACAGACTATGGCTACACCTTC. This chain connects TRBV18 to TRBJ1-2, with 7 bases fitting TRBD1. CDR1 and CDR2 from the germline V gene are KGHSH and LQKENI. The CDR3 has 13 amino acids. The V gene end was trimmed by 3 bases and the J gene end by 3 bases; junction bases not matched to a gene: 1.